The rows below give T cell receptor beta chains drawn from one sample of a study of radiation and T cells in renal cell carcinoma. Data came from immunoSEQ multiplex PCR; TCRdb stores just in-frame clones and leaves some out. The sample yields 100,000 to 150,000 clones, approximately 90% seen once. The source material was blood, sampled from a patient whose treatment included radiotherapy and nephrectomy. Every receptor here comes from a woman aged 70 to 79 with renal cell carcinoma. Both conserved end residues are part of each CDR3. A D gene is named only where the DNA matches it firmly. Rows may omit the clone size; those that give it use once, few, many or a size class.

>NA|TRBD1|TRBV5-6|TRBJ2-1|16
CASSLPGTDTYNEQFF
TGTGCCAGCAGCTTGCCAGGGACAGATACCTACAATGAGCAGTTCTTC
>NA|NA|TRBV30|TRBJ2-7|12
CAWSPHSYEQYF
TGTGCCTGGAGCCCCCATAGCTACGAGCAGTACTTC
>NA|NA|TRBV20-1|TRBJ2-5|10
CSASEETQYF
TGCAGTGCTAGTGAAGAGACCCAGTACTTC
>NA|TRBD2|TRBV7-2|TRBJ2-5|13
CASFGGAGETQYF
TGTGCCAGCTTCGGGGGGGCCGGGGAGACCCAGTACTTC
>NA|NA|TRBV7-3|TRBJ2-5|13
CASSSGLQETQYF
TGTGCCAGCAGCTCGGGACTGCAAGAGACCCAGTACTTC
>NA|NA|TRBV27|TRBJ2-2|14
CASSLGVGTGELFF
TGTGCCAGCAGTTTAGGGGTCGGCACCGGGGAGCTGTTTTTT
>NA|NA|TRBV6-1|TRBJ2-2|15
CASSIRDFNTGELFF
TGTGCCAGCAGTATCCGGGACTTTAACACCGGGGAGCTGTTTTTT
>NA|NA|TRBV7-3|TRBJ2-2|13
CASRAGQTGELFF
TGTGCCAGCAGGGCAGGACAGACCGGGGAGCTGTTTTTT
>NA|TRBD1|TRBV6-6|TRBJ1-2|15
CASSLEPGQRGGYTF
TGTGCCAGCAGCCTCGAACCGGGACAGAGGGGTGGCTACACCTTC
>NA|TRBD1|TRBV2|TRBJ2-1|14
CASSAVDRGNEQFF
TGTGCCAGCAGTGCTGTGGACAGGGGCAATGAGCAGTTCTTC
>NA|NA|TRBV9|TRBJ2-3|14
CASSVGASGDTQYF
TGTGCCAGCAGCGTAGGGGCTAGTGGAGATACGCAGTATTTT
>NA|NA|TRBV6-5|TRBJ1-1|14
CASSSTGSNTEAFF
TGTGCCAGCAGTTCCACAGGTTCTAACACTGAAGCTTTCTTT
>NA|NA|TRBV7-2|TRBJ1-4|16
CASSLEGRRTNEKLFF
TGTGCCAGCAGCTTGGAGGGCCGGCGAACTAATGAAAAACTGTTTTTT
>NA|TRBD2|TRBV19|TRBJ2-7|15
CASSIDGTSYYEQYF
TGTGCCAGTAGTATAGACGGGACTAGCTACTACGAGCAGTACTTC
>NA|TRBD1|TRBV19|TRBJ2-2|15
CASNRGQENTGELFF
TGTGCCAGTAACAGGGGACAGGAGAACACCGGGGAGCTGTTTTTT
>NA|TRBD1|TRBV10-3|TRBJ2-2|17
CAISEPGTGEKTGELFF
TGTGCCATCAGTGAGCCAGGGACAGGGGAAAAGACCGGGGAGCTGTTTTTT
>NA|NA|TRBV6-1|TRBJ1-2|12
CASTAYNYGYTF
TGTGCCAGCACCGCTTATAACTATGGCTACACCTTC
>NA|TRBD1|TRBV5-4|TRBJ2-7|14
CASSLETGDYEQYF
TGTGCCAGCAGCTTGGAGACAGGGGACTACGAGCAGTACTTC
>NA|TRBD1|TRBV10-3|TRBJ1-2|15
CAITSDRGGHYGYTF
TGTGCCATCACTTCGGACAGGGGTGGCCACTATGGCTACACCTTC
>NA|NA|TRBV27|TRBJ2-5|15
CASSLGGLSQETQYF
TGTGCCAGCAGCCTAGGAGGACTATCTCAAGAGACCCAGTACTTC
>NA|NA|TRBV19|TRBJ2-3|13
CASSIWGKDTQYF
TGTGCCAGTAGTATTTGGGGGAAAGATACGCAGTATTTT
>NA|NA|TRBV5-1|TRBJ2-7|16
CASSFSQGPTSYEQYF
TGCGCCAGCAGCTTTTCCCAGGGACCTACCTCCTACGAGCAGTACTTC
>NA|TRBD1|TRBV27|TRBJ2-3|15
CASSFGTGSPDTQYF
TGTGCCAGCAGTTTCGGGACAGGGAGTCCAGATACGCAGTATTTT
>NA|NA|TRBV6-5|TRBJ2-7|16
CASSYSSRGSGNEQYF
TGTGCCAGCAGTTACTCATCACGGGGGAGTGGGAACGAGCAGTACTTC
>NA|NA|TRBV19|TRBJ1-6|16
CASSMNGQGNNSPLHF
TGTGCCAGTAGTATGAACGGGCAGGGTAATAATTCACCCCTCCACTTT
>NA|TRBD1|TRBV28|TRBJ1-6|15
CASRDRAGGNSPLHF
TGTGCCAGCAGGGACAGGGCAGGGGGTAATTCACCCCTCCACTTT
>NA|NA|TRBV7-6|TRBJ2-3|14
CASSLLNQADTQYF
TGTGCCAGCAGCTTATTAAACCAGGCGGATACGCAGTATTTT
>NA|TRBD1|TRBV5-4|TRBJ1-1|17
CASSLIQGARRGTEAFF
TGTGCCAGCAGCTTGATCCAGGGGGCGCGTCGGGGTACTGAAGCTTTCTTT
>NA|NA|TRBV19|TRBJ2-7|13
CASSSTANYEQYF
TGTGCCAGTAGTTCGACAGCCAACTACGAGCAGTACTTC
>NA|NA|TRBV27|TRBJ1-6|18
CASSHQPRTGSYNSPLHF
TGTGCCAGCAGTCACCAACCCCGGACGGGCTCCTATAATTCACCCCTCCACTTT
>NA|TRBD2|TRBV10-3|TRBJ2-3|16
CAISVGLAGATDTQYF
TGTGCCATCAGTGTCGGACTAGCGGGAGCCACAGATACGCAGTATTTT
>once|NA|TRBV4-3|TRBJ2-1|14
CASSQTGGLYEQFF
TGCGCCAGCAGCCAGACCGGGGGCCTGTATGAGCAGTTCTTC
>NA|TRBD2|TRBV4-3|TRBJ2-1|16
CASSQGAGGLYNEQFF
TGCGCCAGCAGCCAGGGAGCGGGGGGGCTGTACAATGAGCAGTTCTTC
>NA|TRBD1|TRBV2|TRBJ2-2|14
CASHDRGRTGELFF
TGTGCCAGCCACGACAGGGGGCGAACCGGGGAGCTGTTTTTT
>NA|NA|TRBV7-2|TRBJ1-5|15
CASSGSGGGNQPQHF
TGTGCCAGCAGCGGATCGGGGGGGGGCAATCAGCCCCAGCATTTT
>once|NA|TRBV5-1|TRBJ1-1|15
CASSLAGTSNTEAFF
TGCGCCAGCAGTTTGGCCGGGACCTCTAACACTGAAGCTTTCTTT
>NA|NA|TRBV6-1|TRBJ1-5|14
CASSLDSSNQPQHF
TGTGCCAGCAGCCTCGACTCTAGCAATCAGCCCCAGCATTTT
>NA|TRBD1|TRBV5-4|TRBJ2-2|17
CASSSKKGGGKTGELFF
TGTGCCAGCAGCTCAAAAAAAGGGGGCGGTAAAACCGGGGAGCTGTTTTTT
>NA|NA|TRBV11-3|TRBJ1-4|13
CASSLEAGEKLFF
TGTGCCAGCAGCTTAGAGGCAGGTGAAAAACTGTTTTTT
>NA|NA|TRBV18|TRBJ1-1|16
CASSPMIGAGNTEAFF
TGTGCCAGCTCACCAATGATAGGGGCAGGGAACACTGAAGCTTTCTTT
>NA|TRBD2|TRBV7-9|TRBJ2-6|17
CASSFTSGGGGANVLTF
TGTGCCAGCAGCTTTACTAGCGGGGGAGGCGGGGCCAACGTCCTGACTTTC
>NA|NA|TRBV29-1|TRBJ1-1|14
CSVVAGSGGTEAFF
TGCAGCGTTGTAGCAGGGAGCGGAGGCACTGAAGCTTTCTTT
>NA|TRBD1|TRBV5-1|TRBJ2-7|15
CASSTGQGKVYEQYF
TGCGCCAGCAGCACCGGACAGGGGAAGGTCTACGAGCAGTACTTC
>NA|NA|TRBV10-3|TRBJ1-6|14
CAISGSGGNSPLHF
TGTGCCATCAGTGGGTCCGGAGGGAATTCACCCCTCCACTTT
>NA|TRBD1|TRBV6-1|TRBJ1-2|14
CASSLTGGDYGYTF
TGTGCCAGCAGTCTTACAGGGGGCGACTATGGCTACACCTTC
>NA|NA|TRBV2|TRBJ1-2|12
CASSFGVGGYTF
TGTGCCAGCAGTTTCGGGGTTGGTGGCTACACCTTC
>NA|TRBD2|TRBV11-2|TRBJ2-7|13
CASSLGLAVEQYF
TGTGCCAGCAGCTTAGGACTAGCGGTTGAGCAGTACTTC
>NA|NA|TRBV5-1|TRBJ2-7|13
CASSLVPGSEQYF
TGCGCCAGCAGCTTGGTCCCGGGTTCCGAGCAGTACTTC
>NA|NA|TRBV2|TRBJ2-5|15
CASSEAQTAGLTQYF
TGTGCCAGCAGTGAAGCGCAGACAGCTGGATTAACCCAGTACTTC
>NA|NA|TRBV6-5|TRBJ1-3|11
CASRDPWTIYF
TGTGCCAGCAGGGACCCGTGGACCATATATTTT
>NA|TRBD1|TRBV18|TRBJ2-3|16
CASSLWTGMNTDTQYF
TGTGCCAGCTCACTGTGGACAGGCATGAACACAGATACGCAGTATTTT
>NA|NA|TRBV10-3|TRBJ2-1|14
CAISDRVSYNEQFF
TGTGCCATCAGCGACCGCGTCTCCTACAATGAGCAGTTCTTC